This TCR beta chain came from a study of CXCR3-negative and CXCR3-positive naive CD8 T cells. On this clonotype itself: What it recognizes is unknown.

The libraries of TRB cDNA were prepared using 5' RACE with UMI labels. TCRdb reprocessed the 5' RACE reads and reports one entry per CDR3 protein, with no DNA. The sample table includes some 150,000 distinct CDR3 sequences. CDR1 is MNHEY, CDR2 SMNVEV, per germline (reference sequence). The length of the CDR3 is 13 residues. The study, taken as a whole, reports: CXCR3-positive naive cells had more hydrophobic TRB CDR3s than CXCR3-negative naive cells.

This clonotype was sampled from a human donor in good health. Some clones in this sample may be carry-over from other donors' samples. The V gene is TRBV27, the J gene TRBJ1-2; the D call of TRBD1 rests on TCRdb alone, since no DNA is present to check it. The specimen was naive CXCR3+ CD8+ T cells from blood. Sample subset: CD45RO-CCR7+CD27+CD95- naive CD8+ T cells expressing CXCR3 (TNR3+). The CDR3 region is CASSPMTGYGYTF.